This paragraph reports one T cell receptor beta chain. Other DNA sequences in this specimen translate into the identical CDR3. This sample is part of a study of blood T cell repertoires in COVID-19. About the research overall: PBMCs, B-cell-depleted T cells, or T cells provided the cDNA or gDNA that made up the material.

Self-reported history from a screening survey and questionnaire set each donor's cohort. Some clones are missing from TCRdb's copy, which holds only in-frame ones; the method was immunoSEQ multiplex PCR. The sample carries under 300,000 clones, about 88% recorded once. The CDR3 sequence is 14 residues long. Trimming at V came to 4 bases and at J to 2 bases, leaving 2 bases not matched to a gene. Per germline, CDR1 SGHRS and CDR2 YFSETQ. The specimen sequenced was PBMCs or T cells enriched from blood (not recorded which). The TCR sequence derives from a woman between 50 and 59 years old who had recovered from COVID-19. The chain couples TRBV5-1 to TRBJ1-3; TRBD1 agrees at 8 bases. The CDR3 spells CASSEDRAGNTIYF. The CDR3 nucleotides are TGCGCCAGCAGCGAGGACAGGGCTGGAAACACCATATATTTT. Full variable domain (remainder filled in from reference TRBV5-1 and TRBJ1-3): KAGVTQTPRYLIKTRGQQVTLSCSPISGHRSVSWYQQTPGQGLQFLFEYFSETQRNKGNFPGRFSGRQFSNSRSEMNVSTLELGDSALYLCASSEDRAGNTIYFGEGSWLTVV.